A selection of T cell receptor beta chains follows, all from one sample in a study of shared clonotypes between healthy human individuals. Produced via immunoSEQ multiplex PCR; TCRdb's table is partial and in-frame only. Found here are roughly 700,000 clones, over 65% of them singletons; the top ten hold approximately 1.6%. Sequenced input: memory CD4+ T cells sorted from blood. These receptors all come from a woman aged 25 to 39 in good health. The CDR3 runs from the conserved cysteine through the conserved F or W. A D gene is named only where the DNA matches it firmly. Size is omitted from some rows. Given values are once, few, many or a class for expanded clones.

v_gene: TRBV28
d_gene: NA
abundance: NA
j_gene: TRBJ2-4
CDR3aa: CASRLGGALDIQYF
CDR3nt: TGTGCCAGCAGACTGGGGGGGGCGCTGGACATTCAGTACTTC

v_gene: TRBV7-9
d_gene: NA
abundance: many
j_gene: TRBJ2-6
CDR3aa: CASRASSGANVLTF
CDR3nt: TGTGCCAGCAGGGCGAGCTCTGGGGCCAACGTCCTGACTTTC

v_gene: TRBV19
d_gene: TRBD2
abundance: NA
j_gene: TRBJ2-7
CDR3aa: CASTNTGGSSYEQYF
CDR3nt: TGTGCCAGTACTAACACGGGAGGGAGTTCCTACGAGCAGTACTTC

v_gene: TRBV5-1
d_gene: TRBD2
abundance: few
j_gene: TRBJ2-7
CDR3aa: CASSLALAGTYEQYF
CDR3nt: TGCGCCAGCAGCTTGGCGCTAGCGGGAACCTACGAGCAGTACTTC

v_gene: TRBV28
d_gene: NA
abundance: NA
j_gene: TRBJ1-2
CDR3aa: CASRQTLGQYGYTF
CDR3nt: TGTGCCAGCAGACAAACGCTGGGACAATATGGCTACACCTTC

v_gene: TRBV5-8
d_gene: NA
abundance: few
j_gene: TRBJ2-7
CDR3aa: CASSSGLAWRF
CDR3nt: TGTGCCAGCAGCTCGGGACTCGCCTGGAGGTTC

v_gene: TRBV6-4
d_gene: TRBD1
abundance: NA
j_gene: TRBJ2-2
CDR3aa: CASSVIGTGVVGELFF
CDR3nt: TGTGCCAGCAGTGTTATCGGGACAGGGGTCGTCGGGGAGCTGTTTTTT

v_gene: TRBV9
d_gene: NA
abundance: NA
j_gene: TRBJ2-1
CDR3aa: CASSVGDKGKQFF
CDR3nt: TGTGCCAGCAGCGTAGGAGACAAAGGAAAGCAGTTCTTC

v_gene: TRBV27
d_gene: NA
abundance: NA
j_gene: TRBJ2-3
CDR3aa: CASSSSRNTDTQYF
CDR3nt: TGTGCCAGCAGTTCCTCCCGGAACACAGATACGCAGTATTTT

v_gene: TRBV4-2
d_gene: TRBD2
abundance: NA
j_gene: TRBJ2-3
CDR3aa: CASSLEGLAEGDWTDTQYF
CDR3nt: TGTGCCAGCAGCCTCGAGGGACTAGCGGAGGGGGATTGGACAGATACGCAGTATTTT

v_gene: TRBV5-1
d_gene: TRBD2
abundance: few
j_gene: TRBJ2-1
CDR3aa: CASSLASSGYNEQFF
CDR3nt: TGCGCCAGCAGCTTGGCTTCTAGCGGCTACAATGAGCAGTTCTTC

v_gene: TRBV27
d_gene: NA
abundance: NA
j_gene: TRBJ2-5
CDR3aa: CASSSAGKETQYF
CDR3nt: TGTGCCAGCAGTTCTGCGGGGAAAGAGACCCAGTACTTC

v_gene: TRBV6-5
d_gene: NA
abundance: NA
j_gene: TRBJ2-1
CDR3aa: CASSQLGALKQFF
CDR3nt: TGTGCCAGCAGTCAACTAGGGGCTCTAAAGCAGTTCTTC

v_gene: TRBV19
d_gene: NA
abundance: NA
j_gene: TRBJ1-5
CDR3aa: CASSTQGRQPQHF
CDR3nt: TGTGCCAGTAGCACACAGGGTAGACAGCCCCAGCATTTT

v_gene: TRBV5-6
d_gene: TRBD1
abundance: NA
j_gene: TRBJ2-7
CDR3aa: CASSLLGQGDEQYF
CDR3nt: TGTGCCAGCAGCTTGCTGGGACAGGGGGACGAGCAGTACTTC

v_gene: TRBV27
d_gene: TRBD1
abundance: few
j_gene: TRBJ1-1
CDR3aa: CASSFRSQGNTEAFF
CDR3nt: TGTGCCAGCAGTTTCAGATCACAGGGGAATACTGAAGCTTTCTTT

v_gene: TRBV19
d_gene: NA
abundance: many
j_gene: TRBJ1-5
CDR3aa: CASNLKQRNQPQHF
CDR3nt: TGTGCCAGTAACCTGAAACAGAGAAATCAGCCCCAGCATTTT

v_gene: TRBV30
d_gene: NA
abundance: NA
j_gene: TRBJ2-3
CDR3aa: CAWSVQGAEDTQYF
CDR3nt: TGTGCCTGGAGTGTACAAGGGGCCGAAGATACGCAGTATTTT

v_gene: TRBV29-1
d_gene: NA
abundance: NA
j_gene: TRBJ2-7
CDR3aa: CSATGPYEQYF
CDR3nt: TGCAGCGCAACAGGGCCCTACGAGCAGTACTTC

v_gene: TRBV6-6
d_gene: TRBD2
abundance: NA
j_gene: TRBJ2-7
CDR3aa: CASSYSTSGREEQYF
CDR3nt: TGTGCCAGCAGTTACTCAACGAGCGGGAGAGAGGAGCAGTACTTC

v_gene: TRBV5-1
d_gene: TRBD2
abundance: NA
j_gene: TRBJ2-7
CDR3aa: CASSPGTSGNEQYF
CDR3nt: TGCGCCAGCAGCCCTGGGACTAGCGGGAACGAGCAGTACTTC

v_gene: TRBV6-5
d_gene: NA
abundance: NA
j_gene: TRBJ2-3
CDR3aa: CASRRPTGQDTQYF
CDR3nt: TGTGCCAGCAGGAGACCTACGGGCCAAGATACGCAGTATTTT

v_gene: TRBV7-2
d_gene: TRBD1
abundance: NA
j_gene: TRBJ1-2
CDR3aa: CASSLAQGAWGYTF
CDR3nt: TGTGCCAGCAGCTTAGCTCAGGGGGCGTGGGGCTACACCTTC